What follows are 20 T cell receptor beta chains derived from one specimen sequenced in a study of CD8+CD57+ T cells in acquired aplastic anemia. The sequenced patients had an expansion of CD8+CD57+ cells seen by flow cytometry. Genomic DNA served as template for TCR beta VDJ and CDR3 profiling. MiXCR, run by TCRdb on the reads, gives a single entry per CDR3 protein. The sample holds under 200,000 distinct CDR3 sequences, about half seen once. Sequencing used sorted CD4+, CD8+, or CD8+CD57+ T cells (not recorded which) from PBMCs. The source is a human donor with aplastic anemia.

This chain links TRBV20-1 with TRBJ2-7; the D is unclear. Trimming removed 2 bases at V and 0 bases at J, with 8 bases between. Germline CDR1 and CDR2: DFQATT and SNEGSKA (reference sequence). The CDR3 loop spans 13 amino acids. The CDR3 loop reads CSARPGHSYEQYF. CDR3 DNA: TGCAGTGCTAGACCCGGGCACTCCTACGAGCAGTACTTC.

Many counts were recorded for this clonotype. CDR3 region: CASSARTGVFGELFF. In nucleotides, the CDR3 is TGTGCCAGTAGTGCGCGGACAGGGGTCTTTGGGGAGCTGTTTTTT. The chain carries TRBV19 and TRBJ2-2; 9 bases fit TRBD1. CDR3 length: 15 residues. Germline CDR1 and CDR2: LNHDA and SQIVND (reference sequence). Unmatched junction bases numbered 9, after V lost 5 bases and J lost 8 bases.

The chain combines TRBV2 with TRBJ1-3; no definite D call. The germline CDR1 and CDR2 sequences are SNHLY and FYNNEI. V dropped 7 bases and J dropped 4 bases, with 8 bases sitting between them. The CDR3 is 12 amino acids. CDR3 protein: CASKVSGNTIYF. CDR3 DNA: TGTGCCAGCAAGGTCTCCGGAAACACCATATATTTT.

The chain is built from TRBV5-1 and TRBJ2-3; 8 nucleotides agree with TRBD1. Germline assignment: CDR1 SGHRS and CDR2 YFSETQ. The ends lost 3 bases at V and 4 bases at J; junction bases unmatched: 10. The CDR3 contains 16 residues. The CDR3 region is CASSYKTGVSADTQYF. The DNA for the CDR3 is TGCGCCAGCAGCTACAAGACAGGGGTGAGCGCAGATACGCAGTATTTT.

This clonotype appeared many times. CDR3 DNA sequence: TGTGCCAGCAGTCCCAGGGGGTTGAACAATGAGCAGTTCTTC. Translated, it gives CASSPRGLNNEQFF. The chain links TRBV2 to TRBJ2-1; 7 bases agree with TRBD1. J lost 5 bases, V lost 5 bases, and 6 bases had no gene match. This CDR3 has 14 amino acids. CDR1 and CDR2 (germline): SNHLY, FYNNEI.

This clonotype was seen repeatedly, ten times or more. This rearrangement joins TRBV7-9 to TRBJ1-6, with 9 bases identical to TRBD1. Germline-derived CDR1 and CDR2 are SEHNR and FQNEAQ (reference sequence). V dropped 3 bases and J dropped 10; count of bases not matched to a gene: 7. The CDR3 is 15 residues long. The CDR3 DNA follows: TGTGCCAGCAGCTTTGGTCGGGGACAGGGATCACCCCTCCACTTT. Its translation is CASSFGRGQGSPLHF.

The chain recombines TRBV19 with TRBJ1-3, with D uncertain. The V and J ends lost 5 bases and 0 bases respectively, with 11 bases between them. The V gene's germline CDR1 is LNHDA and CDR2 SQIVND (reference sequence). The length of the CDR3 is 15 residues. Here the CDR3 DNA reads TGTGCCAGTAGTGAGGGTCCCCTCTCTGGAAACACCATATATTTT. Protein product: CASSEGPLSGNTIYF. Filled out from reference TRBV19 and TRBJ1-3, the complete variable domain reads DGGITQSPKYLFRKEGQNVTLSCEQNLNHDAMYWYRQDPGQGLRLIYYSQIVNDFQKGDIAEGYSVSREKKESFPLTVTSAQKNPTAFYLCASSEGPLSGNTIYFGEGSWLTVV.

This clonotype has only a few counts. As DNA, the CDR3 is TGTGCCAGCACCAAGACCGAGGATACGCAGTATTTT. Its translation is CASTKTEDTQYF. V usage is TRBV7-9 and J usage is TRBJ2-3, with D hard to call. The CDR3 totals 12 residues. V dropped 7 bases and J dropped 6 bases, with 11 bases sitting between them. Germline CDR1 SEHNR, CDR2 FQNEAQ (reference sequence).

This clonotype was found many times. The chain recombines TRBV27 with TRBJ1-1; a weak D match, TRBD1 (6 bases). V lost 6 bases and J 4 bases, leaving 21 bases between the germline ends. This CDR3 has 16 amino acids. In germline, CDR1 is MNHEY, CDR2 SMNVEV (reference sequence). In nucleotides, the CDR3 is TGTGCCAGCAGGTCGTTCGGCGGGGGCAGAAGCACTGAAGCTTTCTTT. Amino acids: CASRSFGGGRSTEAFF.

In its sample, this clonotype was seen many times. DNA of the CDR3: TGCGCCAGCAAAGGACAGGGGCCGGGGGAGACCCAGTACTTC. This codes for CASKGQGPGETQYF. The V and J genes are TRBV5-1 and TRBJ2-5; 9 bases fit TRBD1. Germline-derived CDR1 and CDR2 are SGHRS and YFSETQ. The V segment lost 6 bases and the J segment 5 bases; nucleotides outside the gene matches: 8. CDR3 size: 14 residues. The entire variable domain, with the rest obtained from reference TRBV5-1 and TRBJ2-5, is as follows: KAGVTQTPRYLIKTRGQQVTLSCSPISGHRSVSWYQQTPGQGLQFLFEYFSETQRNKGNFPGRFSGRQFSNSRSEMNVSTLELGDSALYLCASKGQGPGETQYFGPGTRLLVL.

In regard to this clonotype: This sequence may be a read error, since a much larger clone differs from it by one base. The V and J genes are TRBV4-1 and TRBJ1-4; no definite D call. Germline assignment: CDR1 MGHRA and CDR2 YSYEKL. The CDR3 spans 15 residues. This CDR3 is CASSHGPFGYEKLVF. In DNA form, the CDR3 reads TGCGCCAGCAGCCACGGACCGTTTGGGTATGAAAAACTGGTTTTT.

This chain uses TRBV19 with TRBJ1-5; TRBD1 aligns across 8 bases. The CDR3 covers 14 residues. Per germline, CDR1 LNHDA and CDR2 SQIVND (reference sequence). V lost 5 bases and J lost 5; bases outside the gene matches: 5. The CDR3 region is CASSPRGPHQPQHF. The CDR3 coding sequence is TGTGCCAGTAGTCCCAGGGGGCCTCATCAGCCCCAGCATTTT.

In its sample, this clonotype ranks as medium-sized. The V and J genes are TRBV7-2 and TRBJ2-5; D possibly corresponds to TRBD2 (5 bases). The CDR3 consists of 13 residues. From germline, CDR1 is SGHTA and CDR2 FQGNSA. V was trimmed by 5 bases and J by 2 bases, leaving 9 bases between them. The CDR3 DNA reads TGTGCCAGCAGCACTAGTTATCAAGAGACCCAGTACTTC. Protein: CASSTSYQETQYF.

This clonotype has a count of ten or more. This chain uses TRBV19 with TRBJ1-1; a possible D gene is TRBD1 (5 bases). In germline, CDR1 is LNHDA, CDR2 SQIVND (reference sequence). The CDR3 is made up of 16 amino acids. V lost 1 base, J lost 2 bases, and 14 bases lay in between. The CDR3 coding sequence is TGTGCCAGTAGTATAGTATCGACAGCCCTAAACACTGAAGCTTTCTTT. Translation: CASSIVSTALNTEAFF.

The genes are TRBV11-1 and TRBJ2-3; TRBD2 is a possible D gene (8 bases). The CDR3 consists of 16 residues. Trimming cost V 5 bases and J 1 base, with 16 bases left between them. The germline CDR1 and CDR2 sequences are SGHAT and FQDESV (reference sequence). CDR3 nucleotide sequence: TGTGCCAGCAGCCCGAGGGGGCGGGGGGGCACAGATACGCAGTATTTT. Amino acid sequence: CASSPRGRGGTDTQYF.

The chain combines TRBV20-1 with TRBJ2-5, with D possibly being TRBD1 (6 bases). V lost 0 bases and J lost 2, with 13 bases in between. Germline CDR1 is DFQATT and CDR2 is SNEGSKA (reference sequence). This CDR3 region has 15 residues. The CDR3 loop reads CSARDRSRGQETQYF. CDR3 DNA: TGCAGTGCTAGAGATCGGTCTAGGGGGCAAGAGACCCAGTACTTC.

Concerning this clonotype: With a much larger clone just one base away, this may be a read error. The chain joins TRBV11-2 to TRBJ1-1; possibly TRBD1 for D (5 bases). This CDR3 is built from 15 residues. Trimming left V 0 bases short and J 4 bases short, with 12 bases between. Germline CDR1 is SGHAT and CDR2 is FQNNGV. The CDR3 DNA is TGTGCCAGCAGCTTAGATGCAGGGAGGAGCACTGAAGCTTTCTTT. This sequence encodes CASSLDAGRSTEAFF.

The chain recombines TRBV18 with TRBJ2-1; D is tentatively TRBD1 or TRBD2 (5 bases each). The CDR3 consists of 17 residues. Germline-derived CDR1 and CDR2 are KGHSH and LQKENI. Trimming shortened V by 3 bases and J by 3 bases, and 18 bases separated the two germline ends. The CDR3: CASSPIPRDPHYNEQFF. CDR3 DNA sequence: TGTGCCAGCTCACCTATCCCCAGGGACCCCCACTACAATGAGCAGTTCTTC.

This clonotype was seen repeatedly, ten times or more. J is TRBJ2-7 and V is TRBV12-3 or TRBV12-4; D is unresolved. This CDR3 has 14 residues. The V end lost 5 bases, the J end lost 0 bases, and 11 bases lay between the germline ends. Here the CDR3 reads CASSRSVASYEQYF. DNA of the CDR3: TGTGCCAGCAGTAGATCCGTTGCCTCCTACGAGCAGTACTTC.

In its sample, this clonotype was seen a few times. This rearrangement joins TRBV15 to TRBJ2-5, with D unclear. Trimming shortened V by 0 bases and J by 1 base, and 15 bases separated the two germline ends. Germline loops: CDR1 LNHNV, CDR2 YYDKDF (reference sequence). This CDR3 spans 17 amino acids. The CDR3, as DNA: TGTGCCACCAGCAGAGATTCCCCTTGGAGTGGCCAAGAGACCCAGTACTTC. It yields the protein CATSRDSPWSGQETQYF.